The present TCR beta chain was sequenced within a study of technical replicates of blood from several donors. Assay: immunoSEQ multiplex PCR; the TCRdb copy retains only in-frame clones and omits some. The profile shows about 56,000 clones, nearly 95% of them singletons. Germline V lookup: CDR1 MNHEY, CDR2 SVGAGI. This CDR3 contains 13 residues. The V end was cut by 7 bases, the J end by 5 bases, with 11 bases between. The source material was PBMCs. This chain joins TRBV6-5 and TRBJ2-2; weak D call: TRBD2 (7 bases). The TCR originated in a human donor in good health. Some clones in this sample may be carry-over from other donors' samples. The CDR3 nucleotides are TGTGCCAGCAACAAGGGGGGGACCGGGGAGCTGTTTTTT. It encodes CASNKGGTGELFF.